This TCR beta chain appears in the sequencing data of a study of cytomegalovirus exposure and HLA in healthy donors. Study-level results: The listing of 150 to 200 TCR beta chains classed them as cytomegalovirus-associated. It was reported that the classifier diagnosed cytomegalovirus status with high specificity and sensitivity in both the original and validation cohorts.

With respect to this clone: Its cognate antigen is unknown.

The table came from immunoSEQ multiplex PCR; TCRdb's copy has only in-frame clones and leaves some out. The repertoire includes about 200,000 clones, over 75% of them detected once, and 1.5% to 2% sits in the top ten. The sequence came from a woman under 30 in good health and CMV-seropositive. The specimen was PBMCs.

CDR3: CASSWTSGTYEQYF. CDR3 bases: TGTGCCAGTAGTTGGACTAGCGGGACCTACGAGCAGTACTTC. V and J are TRBV19 and TRBJ2-7, with 12 bases that match TRBD2. Per the germline V gene, CDR1 is LNHDA and CDR2 is SQIVND (reference sequence). Unmatched junction bases numbered 1, after V lost 5 bases and J lost 2 bases. This CDR3 has 14 amino acids.